This TCR beta chain was obtained from a study of blood T cells in healthy people across ages. V shed 0 bases and J 5 bases; nucleotides not matched to a gene: 2. This CDR3 has 14 residues. Germline CDR1 reads SGHKS; CDR2 reads YYEKEE (reference sequence). In its sample, this clonotype was seen a few times. Aged roughly 6 to 100, donors were systemically healthy Caucasians from Russia. A second 7 to 11 cycle PCR used barcoded and J-beta primers. With 12 random nucleotides, a template-switch adaptor tagged each individual cDNA molecule. Every sample gave at least 3 million paired-end reads containing CDR3. One entry per CDR3 protein, called by TCRdb with MiXCR from the 5' RACE reads. The sample contains roughly 1.5 million distinct CDR3 sequences, roughly two fifths of which appear only once.

The receptor was isolated from a woman aged 18-35 years in good health. The specimen sequenced was blood. The chain links TRBV5-5 to TRBJ1-5; 7 bases line up with TRBD1. In DNA, the CDR3 is TGTGCCAGCAGCTTGGGGACAGGCCATCAGCCCCAGCATTTT. It specifies CASSLGTGHQPQHF.